The 29 T cell receptor beta chains presented below share a single source sample, sequenced in a study of blood T cell repertoires in COVID-19. Only in-frame clones appear in the TCRdb table, and some are missing; sequencing was by immunoSEQ multiplex PCR. The data contain about 150,000 clones, 60% to 85% of them singletons. The sample comprised peripheral blood. The receptors originated from a man aged 50-60 years with acute or convalescent COVID-19.

This chain joins TRBV4-1 and TRBJ1-6; D is possibly TRBD1 (6 bases). CDR3 length: 16 amino acids. Per germline, CDR1 MGHRA and CDR2 YSYEKL. Trimming left V 0 bases short and J 8 bases short, with 14 bases between. The CDR3 sequence: CASSQEPGTTHSPLHF. The CDR3 DNA reads TGCGCCAGCAGCCAAGAACCCGGGACAACTCATTCACCCCTCCACTTT.

The V and J genes are TRBV27 and TRBJ1-2; TRBD1 is a possible D gene (6 bases). The CDR3 extends over 16 amino acids. Between the trimmed V and J ends, which lost 6 bases and 7 bases, there was a span of 24 bases. CDR1 and CDR2 (germline): MNHEY, SMNVEV (reference sequence). The CDR3 DNA reads TGTGCCAGCAGCGACTTACCTCGGGACACCCGTATTGGCTACACCTTC. As protein: CASSDLPRDTRIGYTF.

The chain couples TRBV18 to TRBJ2-7; TRBD2 matches 7 bases. Germline loops: CDR1 KGHSH, CDR2 LQKENI. V shed 1 base, J shed 4 bases, and the junction held 4 bases outside the gene matches. The CDR3 spans 14 residues. CDR3 protein: CASSPRSGEYEQYV. The CDR3 DNA reads as TGTGCCAGCTCACCACGGAGCGGGGAATACGAGCAGTACGTC.

The J gene is TRBJ2-4, the V gene TRBV6-6, with D tentatively TRBD1 (6 bases). V gave up 2 bases and J gave up 0 bases, with 8 bases separating them. The CDR3 runs to 15 residues. Germline V gives CDR1 MNHNY, CDR2 SVGAGI (reference sequence). CDR3 nucleotides: TGTGCCAGCAGTTACGTGGGGGCAGCCAAAAACATTCAGTACTTC. It encodes CASSYVGAAKNIQYF.

The genes are TRBV25-1 and TRBJ2-7; 8 bases agree with TRBD2. Germline trimming cut 7 bases from V and 5 bases from J; bases unmatched to any gene: 13. Germline CDR1 and CDR2: MGHDK and SYGVNS. The CDR3 is made up of 15 amino acids. CDR3 nucleotide sequence: TGTGCCAGCACCATGGGCGGGGGGTTCGGCCACGAGCAGTACTTC. Amino acids: CASTMGGGFGHEQYF.

The chain has TRBV7-8 and TRBJ2-7; D might be TRBD1 (7 bases). The CDR3 sequence is 13 residues long. The germline V and J ends were trimmed by 4 bases and 6 bases, with 13 bases remaining between them. From germline, CDR1 is SGHVS and CDR2 FQNEAQ. CDR3 DNA: TGTGCCAGCAGCTCTGGCAGGGGGGTCGAGCAGTACGTC. Encoded protein: CASSSGRGVEQYV.

This clone was observed a single time. The chain couples TRBV29-1 to TRBJ1-1; possible D gene TRBD1, 6 bases. Deletions cut 7 bases from V and 9 bases from J, with 15 bases between. This CDR3 is 11 amino acids long. Looked up from germline, CDR1 is SQVTM and CDR2 is ANQGSEA. CDR3 region: CSAVGQFKAFF. In nucleotides, the CDR3 is TGCAGCGCAGTGGGACAATTTAAAGCTTTCTTT.

The chain has TRBV7-6 and TRBJ2-7; 10 nucleotides match TRBD1. The CDR3 spans 15 residues. Germline V gene sequence: CDR1 SGHVS, CDR2 FNYEAQ. V lost 5 bases to trimming and J lost 2 bases; unmatched junction nucleotides: 6. CDR3 DNA sequence: TGTGCCAGCAGCGCCGGGACAGGGGCGACCTACGAGCAGTACTTC. The encoded protein is CASSAGTGATYEQYF.

The chain uses TRBV11-2 and TRBJ2-3, with TRBD2 identical over 10 bases. The CDR3 spans 15 residues. Germline CDR1 reads SGHAT; CDR2 reads FQNNGV. V lost 5 bases to trimming and J lost 2 bases; unmatched junction nucleotides: 4. Written as DNA, the CDR3 is TGTGCCAGCAGCCCAACTAGCGGGGTCACAGATACGCAGTATTTT. Amino acid sequence: CASSPTSGVTDTQYF.

This clone was seen only a few times. This chain connects TRBV29-1 to TRBJ1-3; D is possibly TRBD1 (6 bases). With 3 bases removed from V and 0 bases from J, the gap between germline ends came to 15 bases. This CDR3 is 16 amino acids long. Per the germline V gene, CDR1 is SQVTM and CDR2 is ANQGSEA. In DNA, the CDR3 is TGCAGCGTTGAGTCTTCAGGGGACCTCTCTGGAAACACCATATATTTT. Its protein product is CSVESSGDLSGNTIYF.

The chain joins TRBV5-1 to TRBJ2-5; 9 bases are a match to TRBD2. J was trimmed by 2 bases and V by 0 bases; bases with no gene match: 11. CDR1 SGHRS and CDR2 YFSETQ come from the germline V gene. This CDR3 is 18 amino acids long. For the CDR3, the DNA is TGCGCCAGCAGCTTGGTGGTAGCGGGGGACCCCCTACAAGAGACCCAGTACTTC. Protein sequence: CASSLVVAGDPLQETQYF. The full variable domain, its missing parts supplied by reference TRBV5-1 and TRBJ2-5, is KAGVTQTPRYLIKTRGQQVTLSCSPISGHRSVSWYQQTPGQGLQFLFEYFSETQRNKGNFPGRFSGRQFSNSRSEMNVSTLELGDSALYLCASSLVVAGDPLQETQYFGPGTRLLVL.

This clone was counted many times. The rearrangement uses TRBV3-1 (or the pseudogene TRBV3-2) and TRBJ1-1, with D possibly matching TRBD1 (6 bases). V lost 6 bases and J 4 bases, leaving 12 bases between the germline ends. Germline CDR1 is LGHDT and CDR2 is YNNKEL (reference sequence). This CDR3 comprises 13 residues. In nucleotides, the CDR3 is TGTGCCAGCAGACAGGGATGGGCCACTGAAGCTTTCTTT. It codes for CASRQGWATEAFF.

The V and J genes are TRBV6-5 and TRBJ1-1; D uncertain. V was shortened by 7 bases and J by 0 bases, with 9 bases between the two germline ends. CDR3 size: 13 residues. Germline V gene sequence: CDR1 MNHEY, CDR2 SVGAGI. The CDR3 is CASMGNLNTEAFF. The CDR3 DNA sequence: TGTGCCAGCATGGGCAATTTGAACACTGAAGCTTTCTTT.

The chain combines TRBV5-1 with TRBJ2-3; D remains ambiguous. The CDR3 totals 13 residues. With 4 bases removed from V and 2 bases from J, the gap between germline ends came to 8 bases. CDR1 SGHRS and CDR2 YFSETQ come from the germline V gene. The CDR3 sequence is CASSTGPTDTQYF. DNA of the CDR3: TGCGCCAGCAGCACCGGTCCCACAGATACGCAGTATTTT.

The chain carries TRBV6-5 and TRBJ1-1; 9 nucleotides match TRBD1. Per germline, CDR1 MNHEY and CDR2 SVGAGI. After removal of 4 bases from V and 7 bases from J, the junction contained 4 bases not matched to a gene. The CDR3 extends over 13 amino acids. The CDR3 loop is CASSWDREDEAFF. Written as DNA, the CDR3 is TGTGCCAGCAGTTGGGACAGGGAGGATGAAGCTTTCTTT.

The V and J genes are TRBV30 and TRBJ1-2; D is perhaps TRBD1 (6 bases). The CDR3 is made up of 13 amino acids. Germline values: CDR1 GTSNPN, CDR2 SVGIG (reference sequence). V was pared by 2 bases and J by 6 bases, with 13 bases between. CDR3 nucleotide sequence: TGTGCCTGGAGTAAGGGGGAAGGAGATGGCTACACCTTC. Residues: CAWSKGEGDGYTF.

J is TRBJ2-5 and V is TRBV10-2; D is possibly TRBD2 (5 bases). Between the trimmed V and J ends, which lost 2 bases and 2 bases, there was a span of 15 bases. The germline V gene encodes CDR1 WSHSY and CDR2 SAAADI. The CDR3 consists of 16 residues. CDR3 loop: CASSEASAAEQETQYF. The CDR3 bases are TGCGCCAGCAGTGAGGCGTCAGCGGCGGAACAAGAGACCCAGTACTTC.

The chain carries TRBV5-5 and TRBJ1-1; D ambiguous. The length of the CDR3 is 14 residues. The germline CDR1 and CDR2 sequences are SGHKS and YYEKEE (reference sequence). Trimming pared 5 bases from V and 0 bases from J, leaving 11 bases between. CDR3 bases: TGTGCCAGCAGGCCGGGAAGCATGAACACTGAAGCTTTCTTT. Its protein is CASRPGSMNTEAFF.

The J gene is TRBJ1-4, the V gene TRBV3-1 (or the pseudogene TRBV3-2), with D possibly TRBD1 on 5 matching bases. V was clipped by 0 bases and J by 3 bases, with 11 bases between them. The CDR3 runs to 16 residues. CDR1 is LGHDT, CDR2 YNNKEL, per germline (reference sequence). CDR3 amino acids: CASSQDLTGANEKLFF. The CDR3, as DNA: TGTGCCAGCAGCCAAGATTTAACAGGCGCTAATGAAAAACTGTTTTTT.

The chain uses TRBV5-4 and TRBJ2-2; no reliable D call. The CDR3 totals 14 residues. Germline loops: CDR1 SGHNT, CDR2 YYREEE (reference sequence). Trimming left V 4 bases short and J 4 bases short, with 11 bases between. CDR3 sequence: CASSAVRGTGELFF. CDR3 nucleotide sequence: TGTGCCAGCAGCGCGGTCAGAGGCACCGGGGAGCTGTTTTTT. The variable domain in full, completed from reference TRBV5-4 and TRBJ2-2, reads ETGVTQSPTHLIKTRGQQVTLRCSSQSGHNTVSWYQQALGQGPQFIFQYYREEENGRGNFPPRFSGLQFPNYSSELNVNALELDDSALYLCASSAVRGTGELFFGEGSRLTVL.

The rearrangement links TRBV18 to TRBJ1-4; D unresolved. V lost 2 bases to trimming and J lost 4 bases, with 11 bases between them. Germline V gene sequence: CDR1 KGHSH, CDR2 LQKENI. The length of the CDR3 is 15 residues. Here the CDR3 reads CASSPGLLDNEKLFF. DNA for the CDR3: TGTGCCAGCTCACCAGGGCTTCTCGATAATGAAAAACTGTTTTTT.

This chain uses TRBV19 with TRBJ1-5; 7 nucleotides align to TRBD1. Germline V gives CDR1 LNHDA, CDR2 SQIVND (reference sequence). V was pared by 4 bases and J by 4 bases, with 1 base of the junction left unmatched. The CDR3 contains 13 residues. The DNA for the CDR3 is TGTGCCAGTAGTAACAGGGGAAATCAGCCCCAGCATTTT. This sequence encodes CASSNRGNQPQHF. Complete variable domain (other parts from reference TRBV19 and TRBJ1-5): DGGITQSPKYLFRKEGQNVTLSCEQNLNHDAMYWYRQDPGQGLRLIYYSQIVNDFQKGDIAEGYSVSREKKESFPLTVTSAQKNPTAFYLCASSNRGNQPQHFGDGTRLSIL.

CDR3 nucleotides: TGTGCCATCAGTGAGTCGACTCCAGGGTTAGGCTACACCTTC. Its translation: CAISESTPGLGYTF. The rearrangement joins TRBV10-3 to TRBJ1-2, with D possibly matching TRBD1 (5 bases). The CDR3 loop spans 14 amino acids. Looked up from germline, CDR1 is ENHRY and CDR2 is SYGVKD. Trimming pared 0 bases from V and 8 bases from J, leaving 13 bases between.

The V gene is TRBV19, the J gene TRBJ1-6; 7 positions agree with TRBD1. Losses at the gene ends were 5 bases for V and 9 bases for J; bases not matched to a gene: 16. The CDR3 length is 17 residues. Germline values: CDR1 LNHDA, CDR2 SQIVND (reference sequence). CDR3 DNA: TGTGCCAGTAGTGCCTCCCGAACAGGGGCGCGTACTTCACCCCTCCACTTT. The encoded protein is CASSASRTGARTSPLHF. Together with reference TRBV19 and TRBJ1-6, the CDR3 gives the full variable domain: DGGITQSPKYLFRKEGQNVTLSCEQNLNHDAMYWYRQDPGQGLRLIYYSQIVNDFQKGDIAEGYSVSREKKESFPLTVTSAQKNPTAFYLCASSASRTGARTSPLHFGNGTRLTVT.

This chain joins TRBV7-9 and TRBJ1-4; 9 bases agree with TRBD1. CDR3 length: 15 residues. J gave up 8 bases and V 2 bases, and 6 bases lay outside the gene matches. CDR1 and CDR2 (germline): SEHNR, FQNEAQ (reference sequence). CDR3 in DNA: TGTGCCAGCAGCTTATGGGGGACAGGGAACGAAAAACTGTTTTTT. Translation gives CASSLWGTGNEKLFF.

The rearrangement uses TRBV15 and TRBJ2-3; TRBD2 agrees at 7 bases. Germline assignment: CDR1 LNHNV and CDR2 YYDKDF (reference sequence). V lost 6 bases to trimming and J lost 8 bases; unmatched junction nucleotides: 14. This CDR3 has 15 amino acids. CDR3 residues: CATRADGREKSTQYF. DNA of the CDR3: TGTGCCACCAGGGCTGATGGGAGGGAGAAGTCTACGCAGTATTTT.

V is TRBV10-3 and J is TRBJ2-7, with TRBD2 as a possible D gene (5 bases). This CDR3 is built from 13 residues. CDR1 and CDR2 (germline): ENHRY, SYGVKD. V gave up 3 bases and J gave up 7 bases, with 13 bases separating them. This CDR3 reads CAISETPTGEQYV. In nucleotides, the CDR3 is TGTGCCATCAGTGAAACCCCGACGGGGGAGCAGTACGTC.

The chain links TRBV7-2 to TRBJ2-7, with 9 nucleotides matching TRBD1. The germline V gene encodes CDR1 SGHTA and CDR2 FQGNSA. The CDR3 has 15 amino acids. Losses at the gene ends were 5 bases for V and 1 base for J; bases not matched to a gene: 6. The CDR3 DNA reads TGTGCCAGCAGCCAAGCCGGGACAGGGTCCTACGAGCAGTACTTC. Amino acids: CASSQAGTGSYEQYF.

The CDR3: CASSLLGGANEKLFF. DNA of the CDR3: TGTGCCAGCAGCTTGTTAGGGGGTGCTAATGAAAAACTGTTTTTT. This chain joins TRBV5-5 and TRBJ1-4, with D possibly matching TRBD1 (6 bases). Germline V gene sequence: CDR1 SGHKS, CDR2 YYEKEE (reference sequence). Trimming stripped 1 base from V and 3 bases from J, with 10 bases between. The CDR3 sequence is 15 residues long.